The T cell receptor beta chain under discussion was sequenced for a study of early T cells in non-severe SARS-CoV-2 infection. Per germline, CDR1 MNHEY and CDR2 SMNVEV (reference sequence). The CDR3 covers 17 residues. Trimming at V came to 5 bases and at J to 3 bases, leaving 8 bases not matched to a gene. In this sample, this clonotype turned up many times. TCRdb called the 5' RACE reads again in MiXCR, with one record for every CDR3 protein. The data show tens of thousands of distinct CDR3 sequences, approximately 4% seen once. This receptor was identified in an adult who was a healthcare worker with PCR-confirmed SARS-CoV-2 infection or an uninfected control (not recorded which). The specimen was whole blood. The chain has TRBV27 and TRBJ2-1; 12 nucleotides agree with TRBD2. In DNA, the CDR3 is TGTGCCAGCAGTCCCGTTCCGACTAGCGGGAGCTACAATGAGCAGTTCTTC. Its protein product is CASSPVPTSGSYNEQFF.